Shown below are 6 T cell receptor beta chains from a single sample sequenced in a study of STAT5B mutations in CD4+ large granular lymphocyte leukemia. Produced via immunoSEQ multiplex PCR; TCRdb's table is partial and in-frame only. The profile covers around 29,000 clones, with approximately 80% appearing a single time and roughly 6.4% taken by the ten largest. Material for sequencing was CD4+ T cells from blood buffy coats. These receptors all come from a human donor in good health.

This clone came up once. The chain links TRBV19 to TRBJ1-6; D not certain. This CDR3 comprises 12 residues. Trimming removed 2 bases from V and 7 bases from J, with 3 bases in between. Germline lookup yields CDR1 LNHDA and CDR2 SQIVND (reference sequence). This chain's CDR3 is CASSISNSPLHF. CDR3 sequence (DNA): TGTGCCAGTAGTATAAGCAATTCACCCCTCCACTTT.

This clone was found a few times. This CDR3 is CASTLNDRYSNQPQHF. In DNA, the CDR3 is TGTGCCAGCACTCTTAACGACAGATATAGCAATCAGCCCCAGCATTTT. V usage is TRBV7-2 and J usage is TRBJ1-5; tentatively, D is TRBD1 (5 bases). Trimming pared 7 bases from V and 0 bases from J, leaving 16 bases between. Germline V gives CDR1 SGHTA, CDR2 FQGNSA. This CDR3 has 16 amino acids.

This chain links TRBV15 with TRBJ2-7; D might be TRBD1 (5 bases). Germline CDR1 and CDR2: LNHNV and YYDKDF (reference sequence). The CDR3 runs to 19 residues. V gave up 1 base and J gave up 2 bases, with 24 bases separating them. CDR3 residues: CATSRVKQTDLSAAYEQYV. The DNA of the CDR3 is TGTGCCACCAGCAGAGTAAAGCAGACAGACCTATCAGCAGCCTACGAGCAGTACGTC.

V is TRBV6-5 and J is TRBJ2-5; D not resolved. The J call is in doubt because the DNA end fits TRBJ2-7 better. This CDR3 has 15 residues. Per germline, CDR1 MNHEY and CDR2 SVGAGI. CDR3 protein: CASSYKVPTTYEQYF. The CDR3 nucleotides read TGTGCCAGCAGTTATAAGGTCCCCACCACCTACGAGCAGTACTTC.

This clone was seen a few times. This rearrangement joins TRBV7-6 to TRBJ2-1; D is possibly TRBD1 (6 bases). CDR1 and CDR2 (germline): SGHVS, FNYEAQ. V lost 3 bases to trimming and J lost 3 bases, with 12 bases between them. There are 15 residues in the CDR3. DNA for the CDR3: TGTGCCAGCAGCTTTCCAGGGGTAGGCTACAATGAGCAGTTCTTC. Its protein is CASSFPGVGYNEQFF. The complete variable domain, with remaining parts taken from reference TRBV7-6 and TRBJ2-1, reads GAGVSQSPRYKVTKRGQDVALRCDPISGHVSLYWYRQALGQGPEFLTYFNYEAQQDKSGLPNDRFSAERPEGSISTLTIQRTEQRDSAMYRCASSFPGVGYNEQFFGPGTRLTVL.

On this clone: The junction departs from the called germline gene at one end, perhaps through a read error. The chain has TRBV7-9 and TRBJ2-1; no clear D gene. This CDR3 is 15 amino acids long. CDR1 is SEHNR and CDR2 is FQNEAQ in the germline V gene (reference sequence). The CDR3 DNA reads TGTGCCAGCAGTTTAGATTTAGGGCACGGCAATGAGCAGTTCTTC. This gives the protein CASSLDLGHGNEQFF.